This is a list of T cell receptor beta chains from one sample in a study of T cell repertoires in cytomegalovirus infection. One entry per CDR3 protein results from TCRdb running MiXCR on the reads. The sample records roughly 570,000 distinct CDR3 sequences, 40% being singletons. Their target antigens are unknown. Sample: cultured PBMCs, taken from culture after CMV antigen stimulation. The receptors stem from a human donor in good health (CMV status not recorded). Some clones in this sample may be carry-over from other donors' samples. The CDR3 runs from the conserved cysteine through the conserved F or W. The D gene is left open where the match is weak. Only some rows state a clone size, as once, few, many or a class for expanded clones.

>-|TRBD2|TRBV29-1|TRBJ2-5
TGCAGCGTGGGACTAGCCGGCGGGGAGACCCAGTACTTC
CSVGLAGGETQYF
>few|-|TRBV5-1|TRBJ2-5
TGCGCCAGCAGCGCCCGGGACCTGGGGGAGACCCAGTACTTC
CASSARDLGETQYF
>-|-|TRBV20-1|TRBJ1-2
TGCAGTGCTAGCAGGGATCCCAGGGTCTATGGCTACACCTTC
CSASRDPRVYGYTF
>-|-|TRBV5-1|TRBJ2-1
TGCGCCAGCAACCCCGGGACCAACTACAATGAGCAGTTCTTC
CASNPGTNYNEQFF
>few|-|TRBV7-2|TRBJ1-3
TGTGCCAGCAGCCCAACAGGGAAAAGTGGAAACACCATATATTTT
CASSPTGKSGNTIYF
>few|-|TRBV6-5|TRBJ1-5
TGTGCCAGCAGTTACTCGGGGGGGAGTCAGCCCCAGCATTTT
CASSYSGGSQPQHF
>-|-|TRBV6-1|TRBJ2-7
TGTGCCAGCAGTGAATTCCCCGGAGGGGTGCAGTACTTC
CASSEFPGGVQYF
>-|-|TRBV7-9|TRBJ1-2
TGTGCCAGCAGCCACAGGGATTCTGGCTACACCTTC
CASSHRDSGYTF
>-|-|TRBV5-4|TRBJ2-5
TGTGCCAGCAGCTTTGGGAGAGATATGGAGACCCAGTACTTC
CASSFGRDMETQYF
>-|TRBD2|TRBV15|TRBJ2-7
TGTGCCACCAGCGAACGGACTAGCGGGAGAGGCGAGCAGTACTTC
CATSERTSGRGEQYF
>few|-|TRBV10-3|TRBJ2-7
TGTGCCATCAGTGAGTCGGGTCAGCTCTACGAGCAGTACTTC
CAISESGQLYEQYF
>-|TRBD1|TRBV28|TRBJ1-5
TGTGCCAGCAGTTGGCAGGGGGCAATCCGGCCCCAGCATTTT
CASSWQGAIRPQHF
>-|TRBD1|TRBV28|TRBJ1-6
TGTGCCAGCAGTTCCGGGACAGGGGAGTCACCCCTCCACTTT
CASSSGTGESPLHF
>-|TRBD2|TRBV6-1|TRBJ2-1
TGTGCCAGTATGGCTAGCGGGACCAGCGAGCAGTTCTTC
CASMASGTSEQFF
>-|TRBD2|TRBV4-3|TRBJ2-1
TGCGCCAGCAGCCCCGGGGGGGGGAGGGCCGGGGATGAGCAGTTCTTC
CASSPGGGRAGDEQFF
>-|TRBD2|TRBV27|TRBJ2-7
TGTGCCAGCAGTTCAGCGGGAGGGAAGGGGTCCTACGAGCAGTACTTC
CASSSAGGKGSYEQYF
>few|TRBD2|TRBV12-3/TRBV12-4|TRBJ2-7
TGTGCCAGCAGTCCCCGGACTAGCGGGAGATCCTACGAGCAGTACTTC
CASSPRTSGRSYEQYF
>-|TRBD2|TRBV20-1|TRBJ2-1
TGCAGTGCTCCCCGAGCGGGGGATTCCTACAATGAGCAGTTCTTC
CSAPRAGDSYNEQFF
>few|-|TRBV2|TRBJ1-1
TGTGCCAGCAGTGAAGCGTTGAACACTGAAGCTTTCTTT
CASSEALNTEAFF
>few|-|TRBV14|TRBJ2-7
TGTGCCAGCAGCCAAGAAGGAGGGTTCAACGAGCAGTACTTC
CASSQEGGFNEQYF
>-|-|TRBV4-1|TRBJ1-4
TGCGCCAGCAGCCCTGGAATTTCGCTAGGGAATGAAAAACTGTTTTTT
CASSPGISLGNEKLFF
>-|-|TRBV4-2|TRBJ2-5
TGTGCCAGCAGCCAAGGGGGGACCCCGGGAGAGACCCAGTACTTC
CASSQGGTPGETQYF
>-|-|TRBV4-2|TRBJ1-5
TGTGCCAGCAGCCAAGATACGGGTAGCAATCAGCCCCAGCATTTT
CASSQDTGSNQPQHF
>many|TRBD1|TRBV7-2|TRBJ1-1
TGTGCCAGCAGCTATCGGACAGGGAACACTGAAGCTTTCTTT
CASSYRTGNTEAFF
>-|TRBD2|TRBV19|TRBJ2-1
TGTGCCAGCATGACGACGTCTGCGGGGGACGGTGAGCAGTTCTTC
CASMTTSAGDGEQFF
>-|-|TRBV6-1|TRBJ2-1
TGTGCCAGCAGAGAACAGGGTGAGGGTGAGCAGTTCTTC
CASREQGEGEQFF
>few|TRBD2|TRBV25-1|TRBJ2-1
TGTGCCAGCAGTGAACCCGGGGGGTACAATGAGCAGTTCTTC
CASSEPGGYNEQFF
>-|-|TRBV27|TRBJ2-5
TGTGCCAGCAGTGTCGGGACCCACGGGGAGACCCAGTACTTC
CASSVGTHGETQYF
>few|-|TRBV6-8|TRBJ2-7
TGTGCCAGCAGTTACACGGGGTCCCCAGGCTACGAGCAGTACTTC
CASSYTGSPGYEQYF
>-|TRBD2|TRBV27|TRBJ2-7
TGTGCCAGCAGTGGGATAGCGGGGGGCCGGCACGAGCAGTACTTC
CASSGIAGGRHEQYF
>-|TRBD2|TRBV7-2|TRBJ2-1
TGTGCCAGCAGCCGAGGTCAGACTAGCCGCTCCTACAATGAGCAGTTCTTC
CASSRGQTSRSYNEQFF
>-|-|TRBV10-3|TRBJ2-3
TGTGCCATCAGTGAGGGGGGCACAGATACGCAGTATTTT
CAISEGGTDTQYF
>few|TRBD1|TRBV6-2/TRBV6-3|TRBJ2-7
TGTGCCAGCAGTTACTACTACACCGGACAGGGAGCCTACGAGCAGTACTTC
CASSYYYTGQGAYEQYF
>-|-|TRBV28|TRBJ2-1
TGTGCCAGCAGTTTCCAGGCCTTCTCCTACAATGAGCAGTTCTTC
CASSFQAFSYNEQFF
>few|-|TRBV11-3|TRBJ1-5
TGTGCCAGCAGCCACCCTCTGGGGCGCAAGAGCAATCAGCCCCAGCATTTT
CASSHPLGRKSNQPQHF
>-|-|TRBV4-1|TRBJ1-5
TGCGCCAGCAGCCAACGTCCTGGGGGTGGCAATCAGCCCCAGCATTTT
CASSQRPGGGNQPQHF
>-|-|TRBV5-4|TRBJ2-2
TGTGCCAGCAGCTTGCCTTCAGGAGTAGATGGGACCGGGGAGCTGTTTTTT
CASSLPSGVDGTGELFF
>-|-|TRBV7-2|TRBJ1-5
TGTGCCAGCAGCTATCAGGCGGATCAGCCCCAGCATTTT
CASSYQADQPQHF
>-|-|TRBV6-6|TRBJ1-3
TGTGCCAGCAGTGGGGGGAACAGGGTTGGAAACACCATATATTTT
CASSGGNRVGNTIYF
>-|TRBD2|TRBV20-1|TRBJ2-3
TGCAGTGCTAGAGGAGGATACGGGACTAGCGGGGGAGATACGCAGTATTTT
CSARGGYGTSGGDTQYF
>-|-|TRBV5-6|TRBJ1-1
TGTGCCAGCAGCTTGTTACACAACACTGAAGCTTTCTTT
CASSLLHNTEAFF
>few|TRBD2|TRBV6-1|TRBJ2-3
TGTGCCAGCAGCTCCCGGGGGGGGAGAACAGATACGCAGTATTTT
CASSSRGGRTDTQYF
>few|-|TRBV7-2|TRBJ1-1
TGTGCCAGCAGCTTAAGGAGGGATTTCACTGAAGCTTTCTTT
CASSLRRDFTEAFF
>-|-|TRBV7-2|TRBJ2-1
TGTGCCAGCAGCCCTATTCGGGGGAGCTCCTACAATGAGCAGTTCTTC
CASSPIRGSSYNEQFF
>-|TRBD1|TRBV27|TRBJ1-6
TGTGCCAGCAGGATGGACAGGGATTCATCACCCCTCCACTTT
CASRMDRDSSPLHF
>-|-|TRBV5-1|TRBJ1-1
TGCGCCAGCAGCTTGGTCCCTACGGGGAACACTGAAGCTTTCTTT
CASSLVPTGNTEAFF
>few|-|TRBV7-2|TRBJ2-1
TGTGCCAGCAGCCCCGGAAGATTCTCCTACAATGAGCAGTTCTTC
CASSPGRFSYNEQFF
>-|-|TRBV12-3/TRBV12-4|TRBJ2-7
TGTGCCAGCAGCGGCGTGGAGCAGTACTTC
CASSGVEQYF
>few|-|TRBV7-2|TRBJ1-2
TGTGCCAGCAGCTTAGCGTCCGGTCTTAACTATGGCTACACCTTC
CASSLASGLNYGYTF
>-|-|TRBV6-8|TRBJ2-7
TGTGCCAGCAGCGCCCGGGTATTGGGGAACCGGCCCTACGAGCAGTACTTC
CASSARVLGNRPYEQYF
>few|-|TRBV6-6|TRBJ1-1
TGTGCCAGCAGTTACCCGCGCATCGGCACTGAAGCTTTCTTT
CASSYPRIGTEAFF
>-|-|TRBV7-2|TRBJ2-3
TGTGCCAGCACTCAGTCGGTCACAGATACGCAGTATTTT
CASTQSVTDTQYF
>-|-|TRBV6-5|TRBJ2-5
TGTGCCAGCAGACGGGCCCGGAGGGGGCGAGAGACCCAGTACTTC
CASRRARRGRETQYF
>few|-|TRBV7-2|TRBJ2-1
TGTGCCAGCAGCCCTGGGGGCTTCTACAATGAGCAGTTCTTC
CASSPGGFYNEQFF
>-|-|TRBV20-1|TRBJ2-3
TGCAGTGCTAGAGATTGGGCTGGGGGACCCACAGATACGCAGTATTTT
CSARDWAGGPTDTQYF
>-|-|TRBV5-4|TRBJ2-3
TGTGCCAGCAGCTTGGGGGAAGCTTTTGATACGCAGTATTTT
CASSLGEAFDTQYF